The 27 T cell receptor beta chains below were found in one sample sequenced in a study of blood T cells in healthy people across ages. A second PCR, run for 7 to 11 cycles, used a sample-barcoded 5' primer plus a J-beta primer mix. TCRdb called the 5' RACE reads again in MiXCR, with one record for every CDR3 protein. The sample holds 780,000 or so distinct CDR3 sequences, roughly 25% seen once. The data were also submitted as part of a second study, on T cells of mothers and their children.

Sequencing was done on a sample of blood. These receptors were taken from a boy younger than 18 in good health.

The rearrangement uses TRBV27 and TRBJ2-5, with TRBD2 matching over 8 bases. The DNA matches TRBJ2-1 better at its end, which makes the J call doubtful. The V gene's germline CDR1 is MNHEY and CDR2 SMNVEV (reference sequence). CDR3 size: 15 residues. CDR3 DNA: TGTGCCACCGCGGGGTGGCGGGAGGAACGCGATGAGCAGTTCTTC. Protein: CATAGWREERDEQFF.

This chain connects TRBV9 to TRBJ1-6; a possible D gene is TRBD1 (5 bases). The germline V gene encodes CDR1 SGDLS and CDR2 YYNGEE. Trimming left V 4 bases short and J 0 bases short, with 11 bases between. The CDR3 runs to 16 residues. Here the CDR3 DNA reads TGTGCCAGCAGCACAGACAGCGACTCCTATAATTCACCCCTCCACTTT. Encoded protein: CASSTDSDSYNSPLHF.

This clonotype was found a few times. The CDR3 sequence: CASSPWLGADTQYF. In nucleotides, the CDR3 is TGTGCCAGCAGCCCCTGGCTAGGTGCAGATACGCAGTATTTT. The chain couples TRBV9 to TRBJ2-3; D is undetermined. V lost 4 bases, J lost 4 bases, and 13 bases lay in between. Germline V lookup: CDR1 SGDLS, CDR2 YYNGEE. The CDR3 totals 14 residues.

The V gene is TRBV10-3, the J gene TRBJ2-1; the D is unclear. This CDR3 region has 15 residues. Germline-derived CDR1 and CDR2 are ENHRY and SYGVKD. V was trimmed by 2 bases and J by 6 bases, leaving 14 bases between them. For the CDR3, the DNA is TGTGCCATCAGTGAGAGATCTTCTATATCCAATGAGCAGTTCTTC. It yields the protein CAISERSSISNEQFF.

This rearrangement joins TRBV29-1 to TRBJ1-2; D possibly corresponds to TRBD1 (6 bases). CDR1 SQVTM and CDR2 ANQGSEA come from the germline V gene. V was clipped by 3 bases and J by 8 bases, with 16 bases between them. The CDR3 sequence is 13 residues long. This CDR3 reads CSVELSGARGYTF. The CDR3, as DNA: TGCAGCGTTGAGTTGTCGGGGGCTAGGGGCTACACCTTC.

This clonotype was counted between two and nine times. The rearrangement links TRBV12-3 or TRBV12-4 to TRBJ2-5; TRBD1 matches 8 bases. CDR3 length: 17 amino acids. With V trimmed by 5 bases and J by 4 bases, 15 bases remained unmatched. CDR3 protein: CASSLRGQGWKRETQYF. CDR3 in DNA: TGTGCCAGCAGTCTTAGAGGACAGGGCTGGAAACGAGAGACCCAGTACTTC.

This clonotype was seen only a few times. The chain employs TRBV7-9 and TRBJ2-5; D remains unclear. The end of the DNA fits TRBJ2-7 better, so the J call may be wrong. The CDR3 covers 13 residues. Germline loops: CDR1 SEHNR, CDR2 FQNEAQ (reference sequence). Here the CDR3 reads CASSFSGLFEQYF. DNA of the CDR3: TGTGCCAGCAGCTTTTCCGGCCTTTTCGAGCAGTACTTC.

Only a few counts were recorded for this clonotype. The chain couples TRBV29-1 to TRBJ1-1; D remains ambiguous. The CDR3 is made up of 13 amino acids. Looked up from germline, CDR1 is SQVTM and CDR2 is ANQGSEA. V shed 0 bases and J shed 0 bases, with 5 bases lying between them. This CDR3 reads CSVEDLVNTEAFF. CDR3 DNA: TGCAGCGTTGAAGATTTGGTGAACACTGAAGCTTTCTTT.

This clonotype was recorded at least ten times. The gene calls are TRBV14 and TRBJ2-3; possibly TRBD2 for D (6 bases). The CDR3 has 13 amino acids. Deletions cut 1 base from V and 9 bases from J, with 11 bases between. CDR1 SGHDN and CDR2 FVKESK come from the germline V gene. CDR3 bases: TGTGCCAGCAGCCAAGGAACCGGGAGAACGCAGTATTTT. Amino acid sequence: CASSQGTGRTQYF.

The chain is built from TRBV28 and TRBJ2-4; the D gene is possibly TRBD2 (6 bases). Trimming removed 7 bases from V and 3 bases from J, with 16 bases in between. The CDR3 totals 15 residues. The V gene's germline CDR1 is MDHEN and CDR2 SYDVKM. The chain's CDR3 is CASTPRGFGKNIQYF. The CDR3 DNA follows: TGTGCCAGCACCCCACGGGGGTTTGGCAAAAACATTCAGTACTTC.

This clonotype was observed a handful of times. The chain couples TRBV29-1 to TRBJ2-7; D not certain. The germline V gene encodes CDR1 SQVTM and CDR2 ANQGSEA. This CDR3 is 14 amino acids long. V was cut by 4 bases and J by 2 bases, with 15 bases left in between. Written as DNA, the CDR3 is TGCAGCGTTGGAGACGGCCCGCTCCCCTACGAGCAGTACTTC. It is translated as CSVGDGPLPYEQYF.

V is TRBV6-1 and J is TRBJ2-3; D is uncertain. The germline CDR1 and CDR2 sequences are MNHNS and SASEGT. V dropped 6 bases and J dropped 0 bases, with 28 bases sitting between them. This CDR3 has 20 amino acids. CDR3 residues: CASREWSEPEYIRSTDTQYF. The CDR3 DNA is TGTGCCAGCAGGGAATGGAGCGAACCCGAGTATATACGCAGCACAGATACGCAGTATTTT.

The V gene is TRBV20-1, the J gene TRBJ2-1; 11 bases map to TRBD2. V lost 5 bases and J lost 3; bases outside the gene matches: 18. The CDR3 has 19 residues. The germline gives CDR1 DFQATT, CDR2 SNEGSKA (reference sequence). The CDR3 coding sequence is TGCAGTGCTTTCGATCTACTAGCGGGAGACCTAATCCGCTACAATGAGCAGTTCTTC. This codes for CSAFDLLAGDLIRYNEQFF.

V is TRBV5-1 and J is TRBJ2-7; D call uncertain. Trimming removed 4 bases at V and 1 base at J, with 12 bases between. The CDR3 extends over 14 amino acids. The germline CDR1 and CDR2 sequences are SGHRS and YFSETQ. CDR3 residues: CASSTSDGSYEQYF. CDR3 coding DNA: TGCGCCAGCAGCACCTCCGATGGATCCTACGAGCAGTACTTC.

The CDR3 DNA reads TGTGCCAGCAGACCTACAGGGAGTGGGGAGACCCAGTACTTC. This gives the protein CASRPTGSGETQYF. The chain has TRBV12-3 or TRBV12-4 and TRBJ2-5; TRBD1 might be the D (6 bases). V was shortened by 6 bases and J by 5 bases, with 16 bases between the two germline ends. This CDR3 has 14 residues.

This clonotype was observed a few times. This chain connects TRBV5-1 to TRBJ2-1, with 8 bases lining up with TRBD2. Trimming removed 4 bases from V and 5 bases from J; junction bases left unmatched: 8. Germline-derived CDR1 and CDR2 are SGHRS and YFSETQ. This CDR3 is built from 15 residues. The CDR3 DNA is TGCGCCAGCAGCGAAACTAGCGGCCTCAACAATGAGCAGTTCTTC. Translation: CASSETSGLNNEQFF.

The DNA of the CDR3 is TGTGCCAGCAGTGAAGTGTCGGGCCGTGAAGCTTTCTTT. The encoded protein is CASSEVSGREAFF. The chain links TRBV2 to TRBJ1-1, with D unclear. This CDR3 spans 13 amino acids. Trimming took off 1 base at V and 7 bases at J, with 10 bases between the two ends. Germline V gene lookup returns CDR1 SNHLY and CDR2 FYNNEI.

This rearrangement joins TRBV27 to TRBJ1-5; D is ambiguous. The V and J ends lost 0 bases and 3 bases respectively, with 6 bases between them. Germline CDR1 MNHEY, CDR2 SMNVEV (reference sequence). The CDR3 contains 14 residues. DNA for the CDR3: TGTGCCAGCAGTTTATCAGGGTTCAATCAGCCCCAGCATTTT. Residues: CASSLSGFNQPQHF.

This clonotype has just a few counts. The CDR3 loop is CATLRPGQGKYEQYF. In DNA, the CDR3 is TGTGCCACCCTGAGACCGGGACAGGGTAAATACGAGCAGTACTTC. V usage is TRBV19 and J usage is TRBJ2-7; 9 nucleotides match TRBD1. Losses at the gene ends were 10 bases for V and 4 bases for J; bases not matched to a gene: 14. The CDR3 totals 15 residues. Per the germline V gene, CDR1 is LNHDA and CDR2 is SQIVND (reference sequence).

The chain recombines TRBV5-1 with TRBJ2-5, with 7 bases that match TRBD1. The germline gives CDR1 SGHRS, CDR2 YFSETQ. V was clipped by 5 bases and J by 2 bases; unmatched bases: 6. This CDR3 is built from 14 residues. The CDR3 region has the DNA TGCGCCAGCAGGACCGGGACAGCACAAGAGACCCAGTACTTC. It encodes CASRTGTAQETQYF. Combining the CDR3 with reference TRBV5-1 and TRBJ2-5 gives the whole variable domain KAGVTQTPRYLIKTRGQQVTLSCSPISGHRSVSWYQQTPGQGLQFLFEYFSETQRNKGNFPGRFSGRQFSNSRSEMNVSTLELGDSALYLCASRTGTAQETQYFGPGTRLLVL.

Ten or more counts support this clonotype. The chain joins TRBV7-9 to TRBJ2-4; the match to TRBD1 covers 10 bases. Germline V gives CDR1 SEHNR, CDR2 FQNEAQ (reference sequence). V lost 1 base, J lost 14 bases, and 2 bases stayed unmatched. CDR3 length equals 12 residues. Written as DNA, the CDR3 is TGTGCCAGCAGCTTAGAGACAGGGGGCAAGTACTTC. It is translated as CASSLETGGKYF.

The V gene is TRBV28, the J gene TRBJ1-2, with 10 nucleotides matching TRBD1. The germline gives CDR1 MDHEN, CDR2 SYDVKM. This CDR3 has 16 residues. With V trimmed by 3 bases and J by 3 bases, 7 bases remained unmatched. Here the CDR3 DNA reads TGTGCCAGCAGTTTGGGTCTCGGACAGGGGGACTATGGCTACACCTTC. It yields the protein CASSLGLGQGDYGYTF.

J is TRBJ1-2 and V is TRBV27; D possibly corresponds to TRBD1 (5 bases). CDR1 is MNHEY and CDR2 is SMNVEV in the germline V gene (reference sequence). V lost 5 bases and J lost 10, with 17 bases in between. This CDR3 has 13 amino acids. CDR3: CASSLEGHTPYTF. Here the CDR3 DNA reads TGTGCCAGCAGTCTCGAGGGGCACACTCCCTACACCTTC.

The chain is built from TRBV4-3 and TRBJ2-5; TRBD2 matches at 7 bases. The CDR3 has 16 residues. Germline lookup yields CDR1 LGHNA and CDR2 YSLEER. Trimming removed 0 bases from V and 1 base from J; junction bases left unmatched: 5. This chain's CDR3 is CASSQEWASGQETQYF. CDR3 DNA sequence: TGCGCCAGCAGCCAAGAGTGGGCTAGCGGCCAAGAGACCCAGTACTTC.

The V gene is TRBV2, the J gene TRBJ1-1; D is possibly TRBD1 (5 bases). V lost 1 base to trimming and J lost 1 base, with 7 bases between them. The CDR3 loop spans 14 amino acids. Germline loops: CDR1 SNHLY, CDR2 FYNNEI. CDR3 sequence reads: CASSEGDGNTEAFF. DNA of the CDR3: TGTGCCAGCAGTGAAGGGGACGGGAACACTGAAGCTTTCTTT.

This chain joins TRBV7-9 and TRBJ2-5; D is unclear. Per the germline V gene, CDR1 is SEHNR and CDR2 is FQNEAQ (reference sequence). The length of the CDR3 is 14 residues. V dropped 1 base and J dropped 1 base, with 7 bases sitting between them. The CDR3 nucleotides read TGTGCCAGCAGCTTAGGGGTAGTCCAAGAGACCCAGTACTTC. It encodes CASSLGVVQETQYF.

This clonotype was detected a few times. This chain uses TRBV4-3 with TRBJ2-7; TRBD2 matches 10 bases. The CDR3 is 17 amino acids. Per germline, CDR1 LGHNA and CDR2 YSLEER. V gave up 0 bases and J gave up 0 bases; unmatched junction bases: 5. This CDR3 is CASSQDLQRGGSYEQYF. In DNA form, the CDR3 reads TGCGCCAGCAGCCAAGACCTACAGCGGGGGGGCTCCTACGAGCAGTACTTC.